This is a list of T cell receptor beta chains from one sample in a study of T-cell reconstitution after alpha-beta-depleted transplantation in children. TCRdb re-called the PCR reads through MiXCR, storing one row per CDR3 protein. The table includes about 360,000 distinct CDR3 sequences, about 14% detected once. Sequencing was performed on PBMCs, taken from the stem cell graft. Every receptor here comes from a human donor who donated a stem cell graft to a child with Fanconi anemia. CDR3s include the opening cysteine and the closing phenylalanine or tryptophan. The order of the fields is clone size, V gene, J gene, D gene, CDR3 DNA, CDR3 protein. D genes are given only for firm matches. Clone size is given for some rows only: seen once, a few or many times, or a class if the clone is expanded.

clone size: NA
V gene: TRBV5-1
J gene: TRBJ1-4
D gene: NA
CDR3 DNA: TGCGCCAGCAGAGACGGAATCCGATCACTTAGGGAAAAACTGTTTTTT
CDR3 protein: CASRDGIRSLREKLFF

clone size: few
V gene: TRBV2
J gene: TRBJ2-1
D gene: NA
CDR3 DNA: TGTGCCAGCAGTGAGGGACTTCCCCGCGATCACAATGAGCAGTTCTTC
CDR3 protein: CASSEGLPRDHNEQFF

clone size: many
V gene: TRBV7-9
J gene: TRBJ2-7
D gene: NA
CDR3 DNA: TGTGCCAGCAGCTTAGTCTCAGGGCGTCTGGACGAGCAGTACTTC
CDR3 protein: CASSLVSGRLDEQYF

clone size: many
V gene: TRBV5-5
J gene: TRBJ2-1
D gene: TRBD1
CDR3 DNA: TGTGCCAGCAGCCAACGCCGGGACAGTTACAATGAGCAGTTCTTC
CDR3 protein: CASSQRRDSYNEQFF

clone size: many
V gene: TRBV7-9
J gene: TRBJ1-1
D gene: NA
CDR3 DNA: TGTGCCAGCAGCTTAAATTGGGGCGATGAAGCTTTCTTT
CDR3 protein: CASSLNWGDEAFF

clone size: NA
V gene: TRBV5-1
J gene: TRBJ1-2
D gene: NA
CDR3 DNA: TGCGCCAGCAGCCCGAACGGGGCCAACACTGGCTACACCTTC
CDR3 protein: CASSPNGANTGYTF

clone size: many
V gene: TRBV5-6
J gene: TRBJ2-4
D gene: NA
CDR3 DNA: TGTGCCAGCAGCACCGACTTAGAAAACATTCAGTACTTC
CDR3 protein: CASSTDLENIQYF

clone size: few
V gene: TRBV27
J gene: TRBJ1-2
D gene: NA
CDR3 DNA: TGTGCCAGCAGTTTGGTCTCCAGGGCTAACTATGGCTACACCTTC
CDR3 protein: CASSLVSRANYGYTF

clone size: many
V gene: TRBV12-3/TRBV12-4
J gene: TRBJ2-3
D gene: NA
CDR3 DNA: TGTGCCAGCAGTTTAGTGGCAGATACGCAGTATTTT
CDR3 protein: CASSLVADTQYF

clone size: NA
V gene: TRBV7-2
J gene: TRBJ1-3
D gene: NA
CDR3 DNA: TGTGCCAGCAGCTTATTTTTTGGGACTGGAAACACCATATATTTT
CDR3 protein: CASSLFFGTGNTIYF

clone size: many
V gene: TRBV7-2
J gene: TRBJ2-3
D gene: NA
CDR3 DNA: TGTGCCAGCAGACAGGGAGAGGAGGCCCGGACGCAGTATTTT
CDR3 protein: CASRQGEEARTQYF

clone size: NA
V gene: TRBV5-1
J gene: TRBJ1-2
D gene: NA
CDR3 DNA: TGCGCCAGCAGCTTGGGCCCGGGCAACAGTGGCTACACCTTC
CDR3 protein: CASSLGPGNSGYTF